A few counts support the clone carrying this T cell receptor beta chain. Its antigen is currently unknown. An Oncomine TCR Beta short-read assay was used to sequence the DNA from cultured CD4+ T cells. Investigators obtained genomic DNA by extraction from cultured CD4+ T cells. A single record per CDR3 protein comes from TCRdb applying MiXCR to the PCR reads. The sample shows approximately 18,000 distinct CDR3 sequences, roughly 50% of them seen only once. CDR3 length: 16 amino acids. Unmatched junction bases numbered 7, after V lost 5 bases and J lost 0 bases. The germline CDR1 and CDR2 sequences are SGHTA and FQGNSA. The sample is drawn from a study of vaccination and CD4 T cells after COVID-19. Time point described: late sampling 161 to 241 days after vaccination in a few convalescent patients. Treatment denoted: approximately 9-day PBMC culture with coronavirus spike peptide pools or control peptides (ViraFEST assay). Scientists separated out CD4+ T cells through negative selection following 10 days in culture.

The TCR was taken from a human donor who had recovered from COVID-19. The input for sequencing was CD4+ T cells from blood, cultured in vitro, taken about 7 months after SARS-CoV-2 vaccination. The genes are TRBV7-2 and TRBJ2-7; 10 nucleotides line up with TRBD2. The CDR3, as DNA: TGTGCCAGCAGCGCACTAGCGGGGACCCTCTCCTACGAGCAGTACTTC. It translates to CASSALAGTLSYEQYF. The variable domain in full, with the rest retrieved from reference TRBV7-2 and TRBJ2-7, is GAGVSQSPSNKVTEKGKDVELRCDPISGHTALYWYRQSLGQGLEFLIYFQGNSAPDKSGLPSDRFSAERTGGSVSTLTIQRTQQEDSAVYLCASSALAGTLSYEQYFGPGTRLTVT.